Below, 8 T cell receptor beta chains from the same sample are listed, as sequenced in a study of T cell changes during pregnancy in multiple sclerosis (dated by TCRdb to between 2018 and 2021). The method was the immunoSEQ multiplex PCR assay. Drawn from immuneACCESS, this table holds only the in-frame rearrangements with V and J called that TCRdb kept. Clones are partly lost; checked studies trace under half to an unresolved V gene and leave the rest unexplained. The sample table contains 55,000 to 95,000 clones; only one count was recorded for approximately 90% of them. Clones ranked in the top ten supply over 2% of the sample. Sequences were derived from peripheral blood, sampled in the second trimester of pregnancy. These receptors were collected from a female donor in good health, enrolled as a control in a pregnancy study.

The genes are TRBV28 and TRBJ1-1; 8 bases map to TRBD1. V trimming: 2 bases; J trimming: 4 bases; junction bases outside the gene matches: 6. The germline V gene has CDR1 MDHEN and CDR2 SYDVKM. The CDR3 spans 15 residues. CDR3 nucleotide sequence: TGTGCCAGCAGTTTACCTGGACAGGGTGCCACTGAAGCTTTCTTT. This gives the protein CASSLPGQGATEAFF.

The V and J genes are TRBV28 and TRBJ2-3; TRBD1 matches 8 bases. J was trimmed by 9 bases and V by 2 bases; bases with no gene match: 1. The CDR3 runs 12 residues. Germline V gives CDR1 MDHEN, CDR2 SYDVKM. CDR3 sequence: CASSLDRGTQYF. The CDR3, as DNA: TGTGCCAGCAGTTTAGACAGGGGAACGCAGTATTTT. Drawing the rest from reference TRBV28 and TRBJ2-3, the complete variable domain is DVKVTQSSRYLVKRTGEKVFLECVQDMDHENMFWYRQDPGLGLRLIYFSYDVKMKEKGDIPEGYSVSREKKERFSLILESASTNQTSMYLCASSLDRGTQYFGPGTRLTVL.

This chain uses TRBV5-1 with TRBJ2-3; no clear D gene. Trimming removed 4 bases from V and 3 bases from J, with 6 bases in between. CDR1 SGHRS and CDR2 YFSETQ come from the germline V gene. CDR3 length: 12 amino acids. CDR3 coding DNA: TGCGCCAGCAGCCCCCCAACAGATACGCAGTATTTT. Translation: CASSPPTDTQYF.

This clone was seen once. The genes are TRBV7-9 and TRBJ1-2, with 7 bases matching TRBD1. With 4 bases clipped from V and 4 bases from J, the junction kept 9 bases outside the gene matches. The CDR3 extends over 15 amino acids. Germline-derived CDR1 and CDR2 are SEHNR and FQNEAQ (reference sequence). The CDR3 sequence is CASSYPGGRSYGYTF. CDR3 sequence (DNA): TGTGCCAGCAGCTATCCAGGGGGGCGATCCTATGGCTACACCTTC.

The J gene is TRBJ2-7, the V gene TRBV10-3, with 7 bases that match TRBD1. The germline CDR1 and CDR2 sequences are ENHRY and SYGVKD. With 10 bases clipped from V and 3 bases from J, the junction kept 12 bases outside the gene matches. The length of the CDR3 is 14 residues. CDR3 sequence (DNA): TGTGCCACGGAGTCCGGGACAGAGAACTACGAGCAGTACTTC. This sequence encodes CATESGTENYEQYF.

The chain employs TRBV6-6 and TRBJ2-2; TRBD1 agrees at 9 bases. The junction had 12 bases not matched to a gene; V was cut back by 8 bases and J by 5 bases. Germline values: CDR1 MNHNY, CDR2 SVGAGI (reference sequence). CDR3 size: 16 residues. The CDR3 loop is CASQGGGQGGTGELFF. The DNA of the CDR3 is TGTGCCAGCCAGGGGGGGGGACAGGGAGGGACCGGGGAGCTGTTTTTT.

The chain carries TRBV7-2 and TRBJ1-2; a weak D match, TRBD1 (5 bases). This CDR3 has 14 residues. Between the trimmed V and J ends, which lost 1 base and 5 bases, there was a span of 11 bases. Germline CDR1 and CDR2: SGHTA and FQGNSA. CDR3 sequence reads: CASSLGREEYGYTF. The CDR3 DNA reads TGTGCCAGCAGCTTAGGCAGGGAGGAATATGGCTACACCTTC.

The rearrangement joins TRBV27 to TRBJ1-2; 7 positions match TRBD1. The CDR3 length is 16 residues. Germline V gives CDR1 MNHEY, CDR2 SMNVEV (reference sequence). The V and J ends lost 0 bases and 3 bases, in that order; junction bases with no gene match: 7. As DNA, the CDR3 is TGTGCCAGCAGTTTATCAAGGGCAGGGGGAGACTATGGCTACACCTTC. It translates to CASSLSRAGGDYGYTF.